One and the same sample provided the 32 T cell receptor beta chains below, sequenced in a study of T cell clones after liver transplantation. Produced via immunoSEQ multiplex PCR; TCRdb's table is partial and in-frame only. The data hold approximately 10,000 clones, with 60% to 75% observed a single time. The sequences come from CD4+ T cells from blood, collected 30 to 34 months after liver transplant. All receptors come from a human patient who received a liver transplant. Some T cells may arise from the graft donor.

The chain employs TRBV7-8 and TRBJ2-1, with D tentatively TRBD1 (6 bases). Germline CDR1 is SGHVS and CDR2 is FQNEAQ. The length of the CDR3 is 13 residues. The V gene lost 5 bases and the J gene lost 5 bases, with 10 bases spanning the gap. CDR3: CASSRGQNNEQFF. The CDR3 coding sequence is TGTGCCAGCAGCCGCGGACAGAACAATGAGCAGTTCTTC. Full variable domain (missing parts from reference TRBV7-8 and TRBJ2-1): GAGVSQSPRYKVAKRGQDVALRCDPISGHVSLFWYQQALGQGPEFLTYFQNEAQLDKSGLPSDRFFAERPEGSVSTLKIQRTQQEDSAVYLCASSRGQNNEQFFGPGTRLTVL.

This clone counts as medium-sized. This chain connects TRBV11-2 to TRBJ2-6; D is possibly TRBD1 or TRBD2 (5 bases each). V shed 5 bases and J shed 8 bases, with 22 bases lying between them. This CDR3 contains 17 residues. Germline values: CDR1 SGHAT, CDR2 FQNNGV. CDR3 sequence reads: CASSKGTGTSFSNVLTF. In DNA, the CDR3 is TGTGCCAGCAGCAAAGGGACGGGCACCTCATTCTCCAACGTCCTGACTTTC. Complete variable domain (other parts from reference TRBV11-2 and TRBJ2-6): EAGVAQSPRYKIIEKRQSVAFWCNPISGHATLYWYQQILGQGPKLLIQFQNNGVVDDSQLPKDRFSAERLKGVDSTLKIQPAKLEDSAVYLCASSKGTGTSFSNVLTFGAGSRLTVL.

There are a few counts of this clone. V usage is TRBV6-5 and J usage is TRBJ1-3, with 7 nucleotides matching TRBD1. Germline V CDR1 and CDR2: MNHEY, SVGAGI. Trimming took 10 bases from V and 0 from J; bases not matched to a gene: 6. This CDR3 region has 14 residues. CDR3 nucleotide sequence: TGTGCCACGGGACAGTCCTCCTCTGGAAACACCATATATTTT. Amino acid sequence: CATGQSSSGNTIYF.

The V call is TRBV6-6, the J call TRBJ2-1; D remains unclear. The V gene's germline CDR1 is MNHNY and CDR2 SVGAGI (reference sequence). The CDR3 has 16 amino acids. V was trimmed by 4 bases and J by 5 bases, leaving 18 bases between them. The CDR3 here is CASSSSDPQMNNEQFF. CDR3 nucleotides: TGTGCCAGCAGTTCCTCCGACCCACAGATGAACAATGAGCAGTTCTTC.

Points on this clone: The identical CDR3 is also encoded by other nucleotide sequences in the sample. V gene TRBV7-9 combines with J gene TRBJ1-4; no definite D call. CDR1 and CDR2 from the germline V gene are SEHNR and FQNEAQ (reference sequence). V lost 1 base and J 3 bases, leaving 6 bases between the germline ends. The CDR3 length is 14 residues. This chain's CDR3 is CASSLVQSNEKLFF. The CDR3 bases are TGTGCCAGCAGCTTAGTCCAGTCTAATGAAAAACTGTTTTTT.

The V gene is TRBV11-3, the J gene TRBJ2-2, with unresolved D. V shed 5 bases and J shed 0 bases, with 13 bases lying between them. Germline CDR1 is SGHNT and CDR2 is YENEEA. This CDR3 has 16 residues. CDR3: CASSPRTVANTGELFF. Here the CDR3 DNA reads TGTGCCAGCAGCCCTCGGACGGTGGCGAACACCGGGGAGCTGTTTTTT.

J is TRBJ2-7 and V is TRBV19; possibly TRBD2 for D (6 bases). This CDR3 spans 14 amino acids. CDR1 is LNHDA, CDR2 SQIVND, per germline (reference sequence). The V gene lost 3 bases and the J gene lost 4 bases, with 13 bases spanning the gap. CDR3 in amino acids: CASSMRGEVYEQYF. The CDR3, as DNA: TGTGCCAGTAGTATGAGAGGGGAGGTTTACGAGCAGTACTTC.

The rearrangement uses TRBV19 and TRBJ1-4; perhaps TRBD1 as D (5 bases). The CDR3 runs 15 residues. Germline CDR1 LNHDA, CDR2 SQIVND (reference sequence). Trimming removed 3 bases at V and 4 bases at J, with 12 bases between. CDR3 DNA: TGTGCCAGTAGTATGGCATGGGACGGTAATGAAAAACTGTTTTTT. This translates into CASSMAWDGNEKLFF.

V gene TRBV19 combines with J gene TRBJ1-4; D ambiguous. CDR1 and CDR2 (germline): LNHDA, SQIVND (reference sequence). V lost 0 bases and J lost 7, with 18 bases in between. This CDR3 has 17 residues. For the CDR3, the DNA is TGTGCCAGTAGTATAGATCGTCAATCCTTCTCTAGTGAAAAACTGTTTTTT. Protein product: CASSIDRQSFSSEKLFF.

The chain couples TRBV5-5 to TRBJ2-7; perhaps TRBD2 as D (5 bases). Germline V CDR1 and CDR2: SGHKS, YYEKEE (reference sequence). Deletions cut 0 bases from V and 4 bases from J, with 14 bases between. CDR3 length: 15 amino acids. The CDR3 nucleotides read TGTGCCAGCAGCTTGGGTGGGAGCCCGAGTTACGAGCAGTACTTC. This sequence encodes CASSLGGSPSYEQYF.

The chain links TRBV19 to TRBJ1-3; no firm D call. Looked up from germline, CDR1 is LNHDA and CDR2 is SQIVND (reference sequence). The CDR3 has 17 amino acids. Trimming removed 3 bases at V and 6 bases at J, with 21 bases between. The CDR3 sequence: CASSIQRHSLVENTIYF. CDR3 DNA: TGTGCCAGTAGTATCCAGCGACATAGCCTGGTGGAAAACACCATATATTTT.

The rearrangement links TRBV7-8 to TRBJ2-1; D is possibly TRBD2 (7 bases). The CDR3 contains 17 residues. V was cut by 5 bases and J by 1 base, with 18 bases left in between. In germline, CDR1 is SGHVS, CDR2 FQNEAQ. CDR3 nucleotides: TGTGCCAGCAGCCCCCGGGGGGCAGGGGAGTCCTACAATGAGCAGTTCTTC. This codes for CASSPRGAGESYNEQFF. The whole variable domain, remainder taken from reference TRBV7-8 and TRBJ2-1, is GAGVSQSPRYKVAKRGQDVALRCDPISGHVSLFWYQQALGQGPEFLTYFQNEAQLDKSGLPSDRFFAERPEGSVSTLKIQRTQQEDSAVYLCASSPRGAGESYNEQFFGPGTRLTVL.

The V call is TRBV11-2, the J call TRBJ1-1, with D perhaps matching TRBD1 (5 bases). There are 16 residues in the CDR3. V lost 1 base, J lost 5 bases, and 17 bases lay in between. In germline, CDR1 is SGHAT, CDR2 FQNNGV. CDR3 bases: TGTGCCAGCAGCTTAGCACCGGACAAAGGTAGGACTGAAGCTTTCTTT. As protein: CASSLAPDKGRTEAFF.

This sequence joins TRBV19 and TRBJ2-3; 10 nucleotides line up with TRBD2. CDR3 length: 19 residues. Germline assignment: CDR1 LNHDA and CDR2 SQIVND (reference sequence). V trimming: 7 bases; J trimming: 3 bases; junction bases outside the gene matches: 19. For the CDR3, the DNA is TGTGCCAGTACCCGGACAGGGCAGTCTAGCGGGAGTCGAACAGATACGCAGTATTTT. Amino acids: CASTRTGQSSGSRTDTQYF.

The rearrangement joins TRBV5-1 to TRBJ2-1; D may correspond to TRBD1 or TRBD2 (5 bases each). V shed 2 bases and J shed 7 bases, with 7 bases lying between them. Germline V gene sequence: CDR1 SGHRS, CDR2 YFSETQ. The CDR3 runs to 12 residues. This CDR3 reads CASSFEGNEQFF. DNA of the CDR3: TGCGCCAGCAGCTTCGAGGGGAATGAGCAGTTCTTC.

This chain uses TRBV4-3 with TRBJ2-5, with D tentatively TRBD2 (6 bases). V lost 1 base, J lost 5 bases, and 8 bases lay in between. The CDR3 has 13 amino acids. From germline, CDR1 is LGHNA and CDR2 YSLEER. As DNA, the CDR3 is TGCGCCAGCAGCCAAGGACTAGTCGAGACCCAGTACTTC. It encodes CASSQGLVETQYF.

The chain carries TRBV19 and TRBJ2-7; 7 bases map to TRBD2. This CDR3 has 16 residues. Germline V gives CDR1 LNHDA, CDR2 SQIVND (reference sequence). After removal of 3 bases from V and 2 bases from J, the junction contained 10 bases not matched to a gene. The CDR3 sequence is CASSMGTRGMTYEQYF. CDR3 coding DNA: TGTGCCAGTAGTATGGGCACGCGGGGGATGACCTACGAGCAGTACTTC. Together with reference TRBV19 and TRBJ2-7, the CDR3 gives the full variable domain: DGGITQSPKYLFRKEGQNVTLSCEQNLNHDAMYWYRQDPGQGLRLIYYSQIVNDFQKGDIAEGYSVSREKKESFPLTVTSAQKNPTAFYLCASSMGTRGMTYEQYFGPGTRLTVT.

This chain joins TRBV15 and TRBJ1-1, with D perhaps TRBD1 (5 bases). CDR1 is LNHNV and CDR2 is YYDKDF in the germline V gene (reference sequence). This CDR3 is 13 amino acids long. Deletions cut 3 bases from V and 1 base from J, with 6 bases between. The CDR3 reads CATSSRENTEAFF. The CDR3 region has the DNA TGTGCCACCAGCAGCAGGGAGAACACTGAAGCTTTCTTT.

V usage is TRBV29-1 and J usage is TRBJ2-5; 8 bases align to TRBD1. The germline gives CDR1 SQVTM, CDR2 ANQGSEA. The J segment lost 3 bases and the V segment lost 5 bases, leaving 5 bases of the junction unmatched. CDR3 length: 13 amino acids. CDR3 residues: CSVTDRGKETQYF. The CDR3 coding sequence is TGCAGCGTTACTGACAGGGGAAAAGAGACCCAGTACTTC.

The CDR3, as DNA: TGTGCCAGCAGCTTCGTGCGGGGGGGAGGCGAGCAGTACGTC. It yields the protein CASSFVRGGGEQYV. This chain uses TRBV5-8 with TRBJ2-7, with 9 bases fitting TRBD2. Germline V gives CDR1 SGHTS, CDR2 YDEGEE. J gave up 6 bases and V 2 bases, and 6 bases lay outside the gene matches. The CDR3 extends over 14 amino acids.

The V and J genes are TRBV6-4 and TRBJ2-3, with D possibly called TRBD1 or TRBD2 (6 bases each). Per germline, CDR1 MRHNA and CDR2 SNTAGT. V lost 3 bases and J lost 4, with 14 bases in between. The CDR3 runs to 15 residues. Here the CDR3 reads CASSEPGAPADTQYF. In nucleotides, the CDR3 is TGTGCCAGCAGTGAGCCGGGGGCCCCCGCAGATACGCAGTATTTT.

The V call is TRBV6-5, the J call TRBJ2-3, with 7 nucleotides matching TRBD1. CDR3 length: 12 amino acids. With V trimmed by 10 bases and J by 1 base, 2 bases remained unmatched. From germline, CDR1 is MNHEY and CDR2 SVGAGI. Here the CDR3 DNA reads TGTGCCACCGGGACAGGCACAGATACGCAGTATTTT. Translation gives CATGTGTDTQYF.

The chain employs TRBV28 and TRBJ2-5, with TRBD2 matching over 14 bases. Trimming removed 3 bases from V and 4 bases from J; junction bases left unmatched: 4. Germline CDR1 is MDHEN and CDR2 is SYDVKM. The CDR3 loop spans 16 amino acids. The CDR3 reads CASSFLTSGGAETQYF. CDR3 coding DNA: TGTGCCAGCAGTTTTTTGACTAGCGGGGGGGCAGAGACCCAGTACTTC.

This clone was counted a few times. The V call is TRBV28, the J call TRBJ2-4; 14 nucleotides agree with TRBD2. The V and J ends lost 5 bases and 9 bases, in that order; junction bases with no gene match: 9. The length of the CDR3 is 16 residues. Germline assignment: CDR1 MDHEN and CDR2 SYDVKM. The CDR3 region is CASSPRLAGGPVIQYF. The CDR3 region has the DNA TGTGCCAGCAGTCCCCGACTAGCGGGAGGGCCGGTCATTCAGTACTTC. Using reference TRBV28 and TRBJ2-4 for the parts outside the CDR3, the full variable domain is DVKVTQSSRYLVKRTGEKVFLECVQDMDHENMFWYRQDPGLGLRLIYFSYDVKMKEKGDIPEGYSVSREKKERFSLILESASTNQTSMYLCASSPRLAGGPVIQYFGAGTRLSVL.

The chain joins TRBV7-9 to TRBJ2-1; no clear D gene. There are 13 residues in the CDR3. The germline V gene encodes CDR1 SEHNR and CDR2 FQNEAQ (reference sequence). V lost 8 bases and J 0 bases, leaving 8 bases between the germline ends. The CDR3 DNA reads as TGTGCCAGCGTACCGAGCTCCTACAATGAGCAGTTCTTC. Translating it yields CASVPSSYNEQFF.

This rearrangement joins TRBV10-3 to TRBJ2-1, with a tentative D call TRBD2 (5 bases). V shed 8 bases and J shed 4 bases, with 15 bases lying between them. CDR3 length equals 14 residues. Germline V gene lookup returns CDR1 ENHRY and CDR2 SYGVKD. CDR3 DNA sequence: TGTGCCATCTTAGGGCGGACTCAATACAATGAGCAGTTCTTC. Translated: CAILGRTQYNEQFF.

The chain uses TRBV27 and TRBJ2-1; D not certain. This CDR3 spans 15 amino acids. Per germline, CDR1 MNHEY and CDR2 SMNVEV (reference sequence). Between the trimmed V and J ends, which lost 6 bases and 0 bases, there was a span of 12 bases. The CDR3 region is CASRLLESSYNEQFF. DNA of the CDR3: TGTGCCAGCAGGCTTCTGGAGAGCTCCTACAATGAGCAGTTCTTC.

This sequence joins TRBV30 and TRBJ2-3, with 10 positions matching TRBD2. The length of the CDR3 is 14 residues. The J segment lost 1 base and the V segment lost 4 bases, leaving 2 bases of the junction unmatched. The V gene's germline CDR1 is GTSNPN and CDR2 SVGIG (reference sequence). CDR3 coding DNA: TGTGCCTGGACCGGACTAGCGGGCACAGATACGCAGTATTTT. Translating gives CAWTGLAGTDTQYF.

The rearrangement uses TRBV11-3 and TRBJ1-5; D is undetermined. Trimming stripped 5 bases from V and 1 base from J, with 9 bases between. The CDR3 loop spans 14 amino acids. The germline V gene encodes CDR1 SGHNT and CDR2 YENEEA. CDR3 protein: CASSRSGSNQPQHF. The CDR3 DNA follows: TGTGCCAGCAGCCGCAGTGGGAGCAATCAGCCCCAGCATTTT.

CDR3 in amino acids: CASSQSVNTEAFF. The CDR3 region has the DNA TGTGCCAGCAGCCAATCTGTGAACACTGAAGCTTTCTTT. This chain links TRBV16 with TRBJ1-1; D remains ambiguous. The CDR3 contains 13 residues. Germline V gene sequence: CDR1 KGHSY, CDR2 FQNENV. With 0 bases removed from V and 0 bases from J, the gap between germline ends came to 2 bases. Full variable domain (outside the CDR3, taken from reference TRBV16 and TRBJ1-1): GEEVAQTPKHLVRGEGQKAKLYCAPIKGHSYVFWYQQVLKNEFKFLISFQNENVFDETGMPKERFSAKCLPNSPCSLEIQATKLEDSAVYFCASSQSVNTEAFFGQGTRLTVV.

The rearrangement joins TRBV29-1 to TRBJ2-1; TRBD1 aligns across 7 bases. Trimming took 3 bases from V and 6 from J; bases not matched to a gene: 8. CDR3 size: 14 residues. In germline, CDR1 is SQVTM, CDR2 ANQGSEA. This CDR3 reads CSVDVNGQVNEQFF. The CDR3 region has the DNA TGCAGCGTTGATGTGAATGGACAGGTCAATGAGCAGTTCTTC.

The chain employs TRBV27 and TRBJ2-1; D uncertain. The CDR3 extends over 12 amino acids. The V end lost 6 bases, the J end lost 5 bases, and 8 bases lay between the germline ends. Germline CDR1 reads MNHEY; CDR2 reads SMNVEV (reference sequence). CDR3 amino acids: CASSLTNNEQFF. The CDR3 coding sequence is TGTGCCAGCAGCCTCACTAACAATGAGCAGTTCTTC.